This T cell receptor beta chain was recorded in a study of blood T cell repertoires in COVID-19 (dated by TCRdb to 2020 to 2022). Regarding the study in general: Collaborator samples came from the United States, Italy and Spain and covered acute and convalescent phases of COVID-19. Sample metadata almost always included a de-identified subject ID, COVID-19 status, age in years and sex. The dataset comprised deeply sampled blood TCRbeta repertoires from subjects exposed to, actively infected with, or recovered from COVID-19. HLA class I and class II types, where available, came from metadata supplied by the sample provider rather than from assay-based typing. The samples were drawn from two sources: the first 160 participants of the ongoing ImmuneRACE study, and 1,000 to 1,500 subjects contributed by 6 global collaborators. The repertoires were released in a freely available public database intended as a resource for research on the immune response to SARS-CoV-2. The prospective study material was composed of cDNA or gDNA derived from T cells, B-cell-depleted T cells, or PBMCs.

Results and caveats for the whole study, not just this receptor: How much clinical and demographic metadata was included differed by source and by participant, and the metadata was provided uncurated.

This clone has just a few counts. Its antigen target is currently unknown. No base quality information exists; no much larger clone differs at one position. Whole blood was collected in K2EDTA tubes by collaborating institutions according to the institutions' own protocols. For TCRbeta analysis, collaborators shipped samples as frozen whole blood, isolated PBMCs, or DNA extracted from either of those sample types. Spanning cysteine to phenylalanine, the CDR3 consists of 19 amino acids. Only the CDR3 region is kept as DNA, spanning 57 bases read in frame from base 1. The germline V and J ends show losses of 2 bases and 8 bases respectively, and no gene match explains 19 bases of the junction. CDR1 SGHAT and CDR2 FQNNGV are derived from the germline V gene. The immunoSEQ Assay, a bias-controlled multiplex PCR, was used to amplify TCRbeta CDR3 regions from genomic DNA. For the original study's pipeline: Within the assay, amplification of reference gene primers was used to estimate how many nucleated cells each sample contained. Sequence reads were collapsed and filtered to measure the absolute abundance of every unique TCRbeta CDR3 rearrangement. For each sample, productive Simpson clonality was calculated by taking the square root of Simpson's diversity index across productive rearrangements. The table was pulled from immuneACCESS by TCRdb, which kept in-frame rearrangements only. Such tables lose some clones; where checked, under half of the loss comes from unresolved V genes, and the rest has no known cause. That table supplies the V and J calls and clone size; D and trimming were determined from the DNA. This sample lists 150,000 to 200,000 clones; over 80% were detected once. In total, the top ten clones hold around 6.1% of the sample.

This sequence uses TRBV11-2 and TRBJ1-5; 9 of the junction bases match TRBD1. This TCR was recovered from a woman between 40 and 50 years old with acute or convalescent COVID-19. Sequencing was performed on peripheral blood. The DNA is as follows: TGTGCCAGCAGCTTATATTTTGGGACAGGGATGCACATCTGGGAGCCCCAGCATTTT. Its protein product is CASSLYFGTGMHIWEPQHF. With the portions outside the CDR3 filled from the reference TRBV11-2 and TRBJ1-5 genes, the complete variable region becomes EAGVAQSPRYKIIEKRQSVAFWCNPISGHATLYWYQQILGQGPKLLIQFQNNGVVDDSQLPKDRFSAERLKGVDSTLKIQPAKLEDSAVYLCASSLYFGTGMHIWEPQHFGDGTRLSIL.